The 2 T cell receptor beta chains listed next were all sequenced from one sample in a study of control samples from healthy donors and cancer patients. Measured with immunoSEQ multiplex PCR; TCRdb has only the in-frame clones, and not every one. The sample records over 75,000 clones, roughly 86% being singletons. The specimen was blood. Receptors originate from a man between 60 and 75 years old in good health.

Only a few counts were recorded for this clone. The rearrangement joins TRBV28 to TRBJ2-2, with 7 bases fitting TRBD1. This CDR3 has 15 residues. After removal of 4 bases from V and 5 bases from J, the junction contained 7 bases not matched to a gene. Germline values: CDR1 MDHEN, CDR2 SYDVKM. The CDR3 region is CASSYGQVETGELFF. In DNA form, the CDR3 reads TGTGCCAGCAGTTACGGACAGGTCGAAACCGGGGAGCTGTTTTTT.

The chain is built from TRBV9 and TRBJ2-1; D unclear. Germline-derived CDR1 and CDR2 are SGDLS and YYNGEE. This CDR3 is 16 amino acids long. The ends were cut back, 2 bases at V and 1 base at J, with 13 bases in the middle. Here the CDR3 reads CASSVAGLVSYNEQFF. The CDR3 coding sequence is TGTGCCAGCAGCGTCGCTGGGTTGGTTTCCTACAATGAGCAGTTCTTC.